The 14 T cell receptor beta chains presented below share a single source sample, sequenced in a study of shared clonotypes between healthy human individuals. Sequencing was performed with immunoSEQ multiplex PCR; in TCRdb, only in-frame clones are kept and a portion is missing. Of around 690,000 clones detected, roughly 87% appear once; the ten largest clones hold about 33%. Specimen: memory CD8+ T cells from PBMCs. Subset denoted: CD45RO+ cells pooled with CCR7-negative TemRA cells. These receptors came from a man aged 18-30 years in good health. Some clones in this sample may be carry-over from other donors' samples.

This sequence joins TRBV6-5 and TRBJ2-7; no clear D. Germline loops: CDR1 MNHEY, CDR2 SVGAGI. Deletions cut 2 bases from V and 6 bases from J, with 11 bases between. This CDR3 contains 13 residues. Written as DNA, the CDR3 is TGTGCCAGCAGTTACGGGGATTGGTTCGAGCAGTACTTC. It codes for CASSYGDWFEQYF.

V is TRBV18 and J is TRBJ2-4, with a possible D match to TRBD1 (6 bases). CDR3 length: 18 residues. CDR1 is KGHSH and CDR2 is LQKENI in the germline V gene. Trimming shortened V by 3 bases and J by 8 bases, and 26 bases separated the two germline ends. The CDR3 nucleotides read TGTGCCAGCTCACCTGCCCCAGGGGCCACTACGGGGTGGGACATTCAGTACTTC. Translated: CASSPAPGATTGWDIQYF.

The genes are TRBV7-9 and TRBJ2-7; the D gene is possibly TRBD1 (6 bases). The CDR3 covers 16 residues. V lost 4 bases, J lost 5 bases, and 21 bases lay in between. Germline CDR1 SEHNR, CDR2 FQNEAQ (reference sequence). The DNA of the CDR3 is TGTGCCAGCAGCTCAATAACGCAGGGGTCTTGGGACGAGCAGTACTTC. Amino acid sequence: CASSSITQGSWDEQYF.

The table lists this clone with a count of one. The CDR3 nucleotides are TGTGCCAGCAGCTTGAATGCAGGGGTTGACTACGAGCAGTACTTC. This sequence encodes CASSLNAGVDYEQYF. This chain joins TRBV7-9 and TRBJ2-5, with D perhaps matching TRBD1 (6 bases). The better agreement between TRBJ2-7 and the DNA end casts doubt on the J call. Germline V gene lookup returns CDR1 SEHNR and CDR2 FQNEAQ (reference sequence). The CDR3 length is 15 residues.

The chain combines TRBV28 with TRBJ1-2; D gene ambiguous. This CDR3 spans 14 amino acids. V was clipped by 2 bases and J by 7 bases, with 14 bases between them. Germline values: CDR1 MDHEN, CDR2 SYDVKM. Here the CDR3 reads CASSLRGLAGGYTF. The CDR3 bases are TGTGCCAGCAGTTTAAGAGGATTAGCAGGTGGCTACACCTTC.

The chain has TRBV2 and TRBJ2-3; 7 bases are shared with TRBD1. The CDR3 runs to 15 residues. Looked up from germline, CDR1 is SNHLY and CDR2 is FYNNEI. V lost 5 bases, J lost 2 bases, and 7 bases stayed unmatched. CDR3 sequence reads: CASSRWDSHTDTQYF. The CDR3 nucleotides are TGTGCCAGCAGTAGATGGGACAGTCACACAGATACGCAGTATTTT.

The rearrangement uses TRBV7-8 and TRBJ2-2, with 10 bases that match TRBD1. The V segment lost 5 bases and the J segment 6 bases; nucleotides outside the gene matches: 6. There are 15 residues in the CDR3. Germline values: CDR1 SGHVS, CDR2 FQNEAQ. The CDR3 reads CASSTRQGASGELFF. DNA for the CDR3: TGTGCCAGCAGCACCCGACAGGGGGCTTCCGGGGAGCTGTTTTTT.

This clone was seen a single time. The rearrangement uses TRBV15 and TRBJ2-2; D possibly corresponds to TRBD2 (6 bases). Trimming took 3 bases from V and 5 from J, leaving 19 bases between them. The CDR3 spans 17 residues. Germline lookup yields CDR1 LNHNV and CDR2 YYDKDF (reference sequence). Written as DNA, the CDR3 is TGTGCCACCAGCAGCCGGGAGCAGCCCTTTGGGACCGGGGAGCTGTTTTTT. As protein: CATSSREQPFGTGELFF.

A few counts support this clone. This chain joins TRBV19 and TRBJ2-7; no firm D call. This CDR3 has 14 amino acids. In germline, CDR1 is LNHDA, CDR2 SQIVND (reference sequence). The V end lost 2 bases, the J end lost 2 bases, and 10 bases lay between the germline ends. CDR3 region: CASSISSGTYEQYF. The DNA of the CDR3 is TGTGCCAGTAGTATAAGTTCGGGTACCTACGAGCAGTACTTC.

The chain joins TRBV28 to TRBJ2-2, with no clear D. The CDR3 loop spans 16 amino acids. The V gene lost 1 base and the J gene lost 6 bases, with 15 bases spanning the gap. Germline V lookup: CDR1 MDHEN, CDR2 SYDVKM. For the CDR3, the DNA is TGTGCCAGCAGTTTATATCCTACACCCAGACCCGGGGAGCTGTTTTTT. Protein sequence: CASSLYPTPRPGELFF. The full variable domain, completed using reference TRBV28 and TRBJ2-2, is DVKVTQSSRYLVKRTGEKVFLECVQDMDHENMFWYRQDPGLGLRLIYFSYDVKMKEKGDIPEGYSVSREKKERFSLILESASTNQTSMYLCASSLYPTPRPGELFFGEGSRLTVL.

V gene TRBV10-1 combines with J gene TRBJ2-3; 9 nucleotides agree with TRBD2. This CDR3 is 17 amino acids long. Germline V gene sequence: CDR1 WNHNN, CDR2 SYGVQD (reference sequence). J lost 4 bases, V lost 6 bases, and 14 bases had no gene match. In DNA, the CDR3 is TGCGCCAGCAGCCCAGGTTTTAGCGGGAGTATCTCAGATACGCAGTATTTT. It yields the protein CASSPGFSGSISDTQYF.

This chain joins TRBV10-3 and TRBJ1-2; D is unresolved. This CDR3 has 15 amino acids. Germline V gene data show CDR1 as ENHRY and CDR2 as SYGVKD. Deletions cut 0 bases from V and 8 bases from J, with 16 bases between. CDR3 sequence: CAISESRATVGGYTF. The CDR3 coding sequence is TGTGCCATCAGTGAGTCTCGGGCAACAGTGGGCGGCTACACCTTC.

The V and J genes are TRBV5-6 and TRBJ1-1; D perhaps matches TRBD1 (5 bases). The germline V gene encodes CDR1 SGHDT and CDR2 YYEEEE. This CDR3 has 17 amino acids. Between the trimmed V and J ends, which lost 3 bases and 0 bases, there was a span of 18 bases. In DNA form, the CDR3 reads TGTGCCAGCAGCTGGGGGACCAACCCTAAGATGAACACTGAAGCTTTCTTT. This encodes CASSWGTNPKMNTEAFF.

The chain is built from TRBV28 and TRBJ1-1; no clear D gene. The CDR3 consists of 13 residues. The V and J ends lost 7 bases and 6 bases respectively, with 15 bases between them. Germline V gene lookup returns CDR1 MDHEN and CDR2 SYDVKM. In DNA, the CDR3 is TGTGCCAGCACCGCAACGAGGCTGCCTGAAGCTTTCTTT. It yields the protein CASTATRLPEAFF.